Below, 30 T cell receptor beta chains from the same sample are listed, as sequenced in a study of T cell responses to AZD1222 COVID-19 vaccine. The assay was immunoSEQ multiplex PCR, and TCRdb's table has in-frame clones only and misses some. The table lists around 180,000 clones, approximately 90% of them singletons. The material was peripheral blood, obtained on day 0 of AZD1222 vaccination. Receptors were obtained from an adult in good health.

The chain uses TRBV27 and TRBJ2-7; tentative D call: TRBD2 (5 bases). This CDR3 region has 12 residues. Germline-derived CDR1 and CDR2 are MNHEY and SMNVEV (reference sequence). Trimming stripped 8 bases from V and 4 bases from J, with 12 bases between. In DNA, the CDR3 is TGTGCCAGCGGATCGGGGAATTACGAGCAGTACTTC. It translates to CASGSGNYEQYF.

This clone was recorded a few times. The chain is built from TRBV2 and TRBJ2-6; D remains unclear. The CDR3 runs 16 residues. With 8 bases removed from V and 0 bases from J, the gap between germline ends came to 14 bases. Germline V gene lookup returns CDR1 SNHLY and CDR2 FYNNEI. The CDR3 DNA is TGTGCCAGCGTGGTGGCCTTGACCTCTGGGGCCAACGTCCTGACTTTC. Translating it yields CASVVALTSGANVLTF.

The J gene is TRBJ2-7, the V gene TRBV10-1, with 12 bases that match TRBD1. This CDR3 has 15 amino acids. J gave up 12 bases and V 3 bases, and 12 bases lay outside the gene matches. The V gene's germline CDR1 is WNHNN and CDR2 SYGVQD (reference sequence). The CDR3 sequence: CASSEAPGTGGALYF. The DNA for the CDR3 is TGCGCCAGCAGTGAAGCCCCCGGGACAGGGGGCGCGCTGTACTTC.

V is TRBV19 and J is TRBJ2-2, with a tentative D call TRBD1 (5 bases). V lost 1 base and J lost 7, with 10 bases in between. Germline CDR1 is LNHDA and CDR2 is SQIVND (reference sequence). The CDR3 contains 14 residues. CDR3: CASSIAQGVGELFF. The CDR3 DNA sequence: TGTGCCAGTAGTATAGCCCAGGGTGTCGGGGAGCTGTTTTTT.

The chain is built from TRBV14 and TRBJ1-6; D uncertain. Trimming removed 4 bases from V and 5 bases from J, with 6 bases in between. Germline V CDR1 and CDR2: SGHDN, FVKESK. The CDR3 totals 13 residues. The CDR3 reads CASSLHNNSPLHF. In DNA form, the CDR3 reads TGTGCCAGCAGCCTTCATAATAATTCACCCCTCCACTTT.

The chain joins TRBV28 to TRBJ2-7, with D unresolved. The CDR3 has 15 residues. Trimming left V 6 bases short and J 4 bases short, with 19 bases between. The germline gives CDR1 MDHEN, CDR2 SYDVKM. Here the CDR3 DNA reads TGTGCCAGCAGCTATGCAACAGCTTCGACTTACGAGCAGTACTTC. It is translated as CASSYATASTYEQYF.

The chain employs TRBV5-1 and TRBJ1-4; 9 bases align to TRBD1. V shed 1 base and J 7 bases; nucleotides not matched to a gene: 8. The CDR3 is 16 amino acids. CDR1 SGHRS and CDR2 YFSETQ come from the germline V gene. The CDR3 is CASSLLSQGASEKLFF. CDR3 sequence (DNA): TGCGCCAGCAGCTTGTTATCACAGGGGGCGAGTGAAAAACTGTTTTTT.

The chain has TRBV2 and TRBJ2-1; 13 bases are a match to TRBD2. V gave up 6 bases and J gave up 7 bases; unmatched junction bases: 6. This CDR3 contains 15 residues. CDR1 and CDR2 (germline): SNHLY, FYNNEI. DNA of the CDR3: TGTGCCAGCAGAAGGACTAGCGGGGGTCTAAATGAGCAGTTCTTC. The encoded protein is CASRRTSGGLNEQFF.

This chain uses TRBV10-3 with TRBJ2-5, with D perhaps being TRBD1 or TRBD2 (5 bases each). Germline CDR1 reads ENHRY; CDR2 reads SYGVKD. The V end was cut by 0 bases, the J end by 5 bases, with 13 bases between. The CDR3 consists of 15 residues. The CDR3 region has the DNA TGTGCCATCAGTGAGTCGATCTCAGGGAGCGAGACCCAGTACTTC. Translation: CAISESISGSETQYF.

The chain uses TRBV6-2 or TRBV6-3 and TRBJ2-1; a weak D match, TRBD2 (6 bases). V lost 3 bases and J 2 bases, leaving 11 bases between the germline ends. This CDR3 has 15 residues. Germline CDR1 and CDR2: MNHEY and SVGEGT. As DNA, the CDR3 is TGTGCCAGCAGTTATGGCGGGACGACCTACAATGAGCAGTTCTTC. It is translated as CASSYGGTTYNEQFF.

V gene TRBV4-1 combines with J gene TRBJ2-6, with 7 positions matching TRBD2. CDR1 is MGHRA and CDR2 is YSYEKL in the germline V gene. CDR3 length: 12 residues. The DNA of the CDR3 is TGCGGCTCGAGCGGGGATGCCAACGTCCTGACTTTC. It is translated as CGSSGDANVLTF.

The CDR3 protein is CASSLGPSGGNNEQFF. In DNA, the CDR3 is TGTGCCAGCAGCTTAGGACCTAGCGGGGGTAACAATGAGCAGTTCTTC. This chain links TRBV7-2 with TRBJ2-1, with 10 nucleotides matching TRBD2. Losses at the gene ends were 1 base for V and 5 bases for J; bases not matched to a gene: 5. The CDR3 totals 16 residues. The V gene's germline CDR1 is SGHTA and CDR2 FQGNSA.

The genes are TRBV29-1 and TRBJ2-2; 7 positions match TRBD2. The junction had 6 bases not matched to a gene; V was cut back by 6 bases and J by 2 bases. Germline V gene sequence: CDR1 SQVTM, CDR2 ANQGSEA. There are 14 residues in the CDR3. CDR3 residues: CSVSLAVNTGELFF. The CDR3 DNA reads TGCAGCGTGTCGCTAGCGGTCAACACCGGGGAGCTGTTTTTT.

V is TRBV19 and J is TRBJ1-5; no clear D gene. This CDR3 contains 15 residues. Germline CDR1 LNHDA, CDR2 SQIVND (reference sequence). Trimming took off 10 bases at V and 0 bases at J, with 16 bases between the two ends. In nucleotides, the CDR3 is TGTGCCACCCGGCTGGGATTCTATAGCAATCAGCCCCAGCATTTT. Residues: CATRLGFYSNQPQHF. Using reference TRBV19 and TRBJ1-5 for the parts outside the CDR3, the full variable domain is DGGITQSPKYLFRKEGQNVTLSCEQNLNHDAMYWYRQDPGQGLRLIYYSQIVNDFQKGDIAEGYSVSREKKESFPLTVTSAQKNPTAFYLCATRLGFYSNQPQHFGDGTRLSIL.

This chain joins TRBV28 and TRBJ1-1, with a weak D call TRBD1 (5 bases). The germline gives CDR1 MDHEN, CDR2 SYDVKM. The CDR3 spans 15 residues. V dropped 4 bases and J dropped 1 base, with 13 bases sitting between them. The CDR3 nucleotides read TGTGCCAGCAGTTCCCGGGACCGGAAGAACACTGAAGCTTTCTTT. As protein: CASSSRDRKNTEAFF.

This clone was counted a single time. This chain joins TRBV11-1 and TRBJ2-3; D may be TRBD1 (6 bases). The length of the CDR3 is 13 residues. The ends were cut back, 3 bases at V and 4 bases at J, with 8 bases in the middle. Germline V gives CDR1 SGHAT, CDR2 FQDESV (reference sequence). CDR3 sequence: CASSLGAADTQYF. The CDR3 bases are TGTGCCAGCAGCTTGGGGGCGGCAGATACGCAGTATTTT.

The rearrangement uses TRBV11-2 and TRBJ1-3, with TRBD1 matching 8 bases. The J segment lost 1 base and the V segment lost 5 bases, leaving 10 bases of the junction unmatched. This CDR3 is built from 17 residues. The germline CDR1 and CDR2 sequences are SGHAT and FQNNGV. CDR3 in amino acids: CASSRWDRRRSGNTIYF. The CDR3 nucleotides are TGTGCCAGCAGCCGATGGGACAGGCGGCGGTCTGGAAACACCATATATTTT.

The J gene is TRBJ1-2, the V gene TRBV30; 7 positions agree with TRBD1. Germline V gives CDR1 GTSNPN, CDR2 SVGIG (reference sequence). After removal of 5 bases from V and 8 bases from J, the junction contained 8 bases not matched to a gene. This CDR3 has 12 residues. The CDR3 protein is CAWDRALGGYTF. DNA of the CDR3: TGTGCCTGGGACAGGGCGTTAGGCGGCTACACCTTC.

Remarks on this clone: An end of the junction does not agree with germline; a read error may underlie this. V is TRBV28 and J is TRBJ2-7; D is perhaps TRBD2 (5 bases). CDR1 MDHEN and CDR2 SYDVKM come from the germline V gene. The CDR3 spans 13 residues. CDR3: CASSPMWETRSIF. The CDR3 bases are TGTGCCAGCAGTCCCATGTGGGAGACCCGCTCTATCTTC.

The chain combines TRBV5-5 with TRBJ1-2; D is undetermined. The CDR3 covers 15 residues. The germline V gene has CDR1 SGHKS and CDR2 YYEKEE (reference sequence). The germline V and J ends were trimmed by 5 bases and 2 bases, with 16 bases remaining between them. The CDR3 loop reads CASSTSGVGNYGYTF. Here the CDR3 DNA reads TGTGCCAGCAGTACCAGTGGGGTCGGAAACTATGGCTACACCTTC.

The J gene is TRBJ2-3, the V gene TRBV2; 7 positions match TRBD2. CDR3 size: 14 residues. Germline V gene sequence: CDR1 SNHLY, CDR2 FYNNEI. The trim removed 5 bases at V and 2 bases at J, leaving 4 bases unmatched. The CDR3 spells CASSLGTNTDTQYF. The CDR3 region has the DNA TGTGCCAGCAGTCTGGGGACTAACACAGATACGCAGTATTTT.

This rearrangement joins TRBV5-6 to TRBJ2-3, with 16 bases identical to TRBD2. Germline CDR1 reads SGHDT; CDR2 reads YYEEEE. The CDR3 extends over 18 amino acids. The J segment lost 6 bases and the V segment lost 1 base, leaving 8 bases of the junction unmatched. The CDR3 DNA reads TGTGCCAGCAGCTTGCTCAGACCGGGACTAGCGGGAGGGGATACGCAGTATTTT. Protein: CASSLLRPGLAGGDTQYF.

This clone was seen just once. This chain uses TRBV3-1 (or the pseudogene TRBV3-2) with TRBJ1-2, with D possibly TRBD1 on 6 matching bases. The germline CDR1 and CDR2 sequences are LGHDT and YNNKEL (reference sequence). Trimming pared 3 bases from V and 7 bases from J, leaving 15 bases between. This CDR3 comprises 14 residues. CDR3 bases: TGTGCCAGCAGCCATGCTCAGGGGCCGGGTGGCTACACCTTC. Its translation: CASSHAQGPGGYTF.

The chain recombines TRBV5-6 with TRBJ1-6; TRBD1 might be the D (5 bases). Germline CDR1 is SGHDT and CDR2 is YYEEEE. V was trimmed by 1 base and J by 5 bases, leaving 10 bases between them. The CDR3 consists of 15 residues. CDR3: CASSLLWGNNSPLHF. CDR3 sequence (DNA): TGTGCCAGCAGCTTGCTCTGGGGGAATAATTCACCCCTCCACTTT.

The DNA of the CDR3 is TGTGCCTGGATGGGGAGCGGGAGGGCGGAGTACAATGAGCAGTTCTTC. It encodes CAWMGSGRAEYNEQFF. V usage is TRBV30 and J usage is TRBJ2-1, with TRBD2 matching over 10 bases. Per germline, CDR1 GTSNPN and CDR2 SVGIG (reference sequence). The CDR3 has 16 amino acids. V lost 4 bases and J lost 4; bases outside the gene matches: 10.

The gene calls are TRBV7-3 and TRBJ2-3; D remains unclear. In germline, CDR1 is SGHTA, CDR2 FQGTGA. The CDR3 totals 15 residues. Deletions cut 1 base from V and 2 bases from J, with 10 bases between. The CDR3 spells CASSLSVGYTDTQYF. CDR3 sequence (DNA): TGTGCCAGCAGCTTAAGTGTGGGATACACAGATACGCAGTATTTT.

The genes are TRBV3-1 (or the pseudogene TRBV3-2) and TRBJ2-7; perhaps TRBD2 as D (5 bases). This CDR3 has 13 residues. The germline V gene has CDR1 LGHDT and CDR2 YNNKEL (reference sequence). The V end was cut by 2 bases, the J end by 2 bases, with 7 bases between. CDR3 bases: TGTGCCAGCAGCCAACGGGAAACCTACGAGCAGTACTTC. It yields the protein CASSQRETYEQYF.

This chain joins TRBV27 and TRBJ2-7; 8 bases fit TRBD1. Germline CDR1 reads MNHEY; CDR2 reads SMNVEV (reference sequence). CDR3 size: 13 residues. The V gene end was trimmed by 3 bases and the J gene end by 4 bases; junction bases not matched to a gene: 2. DNA for the CDR3: TGTGCCAGCAGTTTGAACAGGGGGTACGAGCAGTACTTC. Amino acids: CASSLNRGYEQYF.

The rearrangement uses TRBV30 and TRBJ1-2, with D maybe TRBD1 (6 bases). Trimming stripped 2 bases from V and 8 bases from J, with 15 bases between. The germline CDR1 and CDR2 sequences are GTSNPN and SVGIG (reference sequence). The CDR3 has 13 amino acids. The CDR3 region is CAWSPGPGVGYTF. DNA of the CDR3: TGTGCCTGGAGTCCGGGACCAGGGGTGGGCTACACCTTC.

The rearrangement links TRBV18 to TRBJ2-7, with TRBD1 identical over 9 bases. CDR3 length equals 14 residues. After removal of 0 bases from V and 3 bases from J, the junction contained 0 bases not matched to a gene. Germline V CDR1 and CDR2: KGHSH, LQKENI. Written as DNA, the CDR3 is TGTGCCAGCTCACCACCGGGACAGGGCTACGAGCAGTACTTC. Amino acids: CASSPPGQGYEQYF.